This TCR beta chain was recorded in a study of graft-versus-host responses after intestinal transplantation. As for the study in general: Transplant types were multivisceral, liver-intestinal, or isolated intestinal. Study-level results: When patients had graft-donor T cell macrochimerism, their allografts held high graft-versus-host to host-versus-graft clonal ratios. Present in recipient marrow, GvH clones included some that appeared first in ileum or blood.

This table comes from immunoSEQ multiplex PCR, and its TCRdb copy is limited to in-frame clones, with some not included. The top ten hold around 16% of the sample, which has about 100,000 clones, 75% to 95% seen once. The table lists this clone with a few counts. The antigen remains unidentified. Trimming left V 2 bases short and J 11 bases short, with 15 bases between. The germline V gene has CDR1 SQVTM and CDR2 ANQGSEA. This CDR3 has 12 amino acids. The rearrangement links TRBV29-1 to TRBJ1-1; unclear D gene. This TCR was sampled from a human patient who received an intestinal transplant, so some T cells may come from the graft donor. The sample here was PBMCs, taken 450 to 480 days after intestinal transplant. This CDR3 is CSVELLVLSAFF. The CDR3 coding sequence is TGCAGCGTTGAATTACTTGTTTTGTCGGCTTTCTTT.